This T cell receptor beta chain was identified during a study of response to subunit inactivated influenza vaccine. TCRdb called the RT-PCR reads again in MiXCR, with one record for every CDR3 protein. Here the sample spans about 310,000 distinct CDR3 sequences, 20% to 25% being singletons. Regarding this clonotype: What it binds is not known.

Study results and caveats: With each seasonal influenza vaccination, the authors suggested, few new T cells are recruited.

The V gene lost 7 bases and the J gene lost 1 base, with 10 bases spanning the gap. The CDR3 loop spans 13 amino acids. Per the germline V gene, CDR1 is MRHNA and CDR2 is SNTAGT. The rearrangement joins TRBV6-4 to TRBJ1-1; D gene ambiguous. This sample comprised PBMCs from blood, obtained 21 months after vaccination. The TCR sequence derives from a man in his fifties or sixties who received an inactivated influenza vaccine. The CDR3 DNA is TGTGCCAGCAAGGAAGGGCCGAACACTGAAGCTTTCTTT. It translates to CASKEGPNTEAFF.